These 19 T cell receptor beta chains were sequenced from one sample in a study. TCRdb fed the 5' RACE reads into MiXCR, producing one record per CDR3 protein. The sample includes roughly 5,900 distinct CDR3 sequences, approximately 62% of them seen just once. The sequenced sample consisted of memory CD4+ T cells sorted from a lymph node. Specified subset: memory CD4+ T cells, CD4+CD45RO+CD25-. These receptors were collected from a female donor with breast cancer.

This chain links TRBV6-5 with TRBJ1-1; a weak D match, TRBD1 (5 bases). Trimming pared 2 bases from V and 8 bases from J, leaving 9 bases between. Looked up from germline, CDR1 is MNHEY and CDR2 is SVGAGI. CDR3 length equals 12 residues. The CDR3 region has the DNA TGTGCCAGCAGTTACGGTAACAGGGAAGCTTTCTTT. This translates into CASSYGNREAFF.

A remark on this clonotype: A read error is likely, as this CDR3 ends without the conserved phenylalanine or tryptophan. The J gene is TRBJ2-5, the V gene TRBV7-9; D is undetermined. This CDR3 has 12 amino acids. In germline, CDR1 is SEHNR, CDR2 FQNEAQ (reference sequence). V lost 5 bases and J 4 bases, leaving 8 bases between the germline ends. The CDR3 coding sequence is TGTGCCAGCAGCATCACGGGAGAGACCCAGTACTCC. This sequence encodes CASSITGETQYS.

The gene calls are TRBV18 and TRBJ2-1; perhaps D is TRBD1 or TRBD2 (5 bases each). The CDR3 is 16 residues long. Trimming left V 3 bases short and J 0 bases short, with 12 bases between. The germline gives CDR1 KGHSH, CDR2 LQKENI. The CDR3: CASSPSWGNSYNEQFF. The DNA for the CDR3 is TGTGCCAGCTCACCTTCCTGGGGGAACTCCTACAATGAGCAGTTCTTC.

This chain uses TRBV5-1 with TRBJ2-1; 8 nucleotides line up with TRBD2. The CDR3 is 16 residues long. Germline CDR1 reads SGHRS; CDR2 reads YFSETQ. V lost 4 bases and J lost 7; bases outside the gene matches: 13. DNA for the CDR3: TGCGCCAGCAGCCGAACCGGGACTAGTATCGGTAATGAGCAGTTCTTC. It codes for CASSRTGTSIGNEQFF. The complete variable domain, with remaining parts taken from reference TRBV5-1 and TRBJ2-1, reads KAGVTQTPRYLIKTRGQQVTLSCSPISGHRSVSWYQQTPGQGLQFLFEYFSETQRNKGNFPGRFSGRQFSNSRSEMNVSTLELGDSALYLCASSRTGTSIGNEQFFGPGTRLTVL.

This clonotype was seen a few times. The J gene is TRBJ2-1, the V gene TRBV6-4; no clear D. Per germline, CDR1 MRHNA and CDR2 SNTAGT. The CDR3 consists of 15 residues. V lost 4 bases and J lost 0, with 10 bases in between. The CDR3 reads CASSVSGNSYNEQFF. In DNA, the CDR3 is TGTGCCAGCAGTGTATCCGGAAACTCCTACAATGAGCAGTTCTTC.

This clonotype appeared once. The chain employs TRBV12-3 or TRBV12-4 and TRBJ1-2; D unresolved. The CDR3 runs to 11 residues. V shed 6 bases and J shed 3 bases, with 5 bases lying between them. The CDR3 DNA is TGTGCCAGCAGCCGAGACTATGGCTACACCTTC. Amino acids: CASSRDYGYTF.

The gene calls are TRBV5-6 and TRBJ1-2; no definite D call. This CDR3 is 14 amino acids long. The germline V gene encodes CDR1 SGHDT and CDR2 YYEEEE. V was pared by 3 bases and J by 1 base, with 10 bases between. The DNA for the CDR3 is TGTGCCAGCAGCTCGAGAGGCGTTAACTATGGCTACACCTTC. It specifies CASSSRGVNYGYTF. Variable domain in full (rest from reference TRBV5-6 and TRBJ1-2): DAGVTQSPTHLIKTRGQQVTLRCSPKSGHDTVSWYQQALGQGPQFIFQYYEEEERQRGNFPDRFSGHQFPNYSSELNVNALLLGDSALYLCASSSRGVNYGYTFGSGTRLTVV.

The chain has TRBV3-1 and TRBJ1-1, with D hard to call. V lost 0 bases and J lost 11, with 13 bases in between. Germline assignment: CDR1 LGHDT and CDR2 YNNKEL (reference sequence). The CDR3 has 13 amino acids. CDR3 amino acids: CASSQDRKRGAFF. The CDR3 region has the DNA TGTGCCAGCAGCCAAGATCGGAAACGTGGGGCTTTCTTT.

CDR3 region: CSAGPRDRGLYEQYF. In DNA form, the CDR3 reads TGCAGTGCTGGTCCTCGGGACAGGGGATTGTACGAGCAGTACTTC. The chain couples TRBV20-1 to TRBJ2-7, with TRBD1 matching over 10 bases. V gave up 5 bases and J gave up 4 bases; unmatched junction bases: 11. In germline, CDR1 is DFQATT, CDR2 SNEGSKA (reference sequence). The CDR3 is made up of 15 amino acids.

This sequence joins TRBV6-5 and TRBJ2-7, with 9 bases identical to TRBD1. In germline, CDR1 is MNHEY, CDR2 SVGAGI. The CDR3 contains 15 residues. V shed 6 bases and J 7 bases; nucleotides not matched to a gene: 13. The CDR3: CASSPTGTGRYEQYF. The CDR3 region has the DNA TGTGCCAGCAGCCCTACTGGGACAGGGCGTTATGAGCAGTACTTC.

This clonotype qualifies as large. The rearrangement links TRBV20-1 to TRBJ1-6, with a tentative D call TRBD1 (5 bases). The CDR3 has 13 residues. Germline V gene lookup returns CDR1 DFQATT and CDR2 SNEGSKA (reference sequence). Trimming removed 3 bases from V and 8 bases from J, with 11 bases in between. Here the CDR3 DNA reads TGCAGTGCTAGGGGGCAGGAGGATTCACCCCTCCACTTT. Its translation is CSARGQEDSPLHF.

This chain uses TRBV11-2 with TRBJ1-5, with D unresolved. V shed 6 bases and J shed 0 bases, with 9 bases lying between them. Germline V lookup: CDR1 SGHAT, CDR2 FQNNGV. The CDR3 spans 14 residues. Here the CDR3 reads CASSLSDSNQPQHF. For the CDR3, the DNA is TGTGCCAGCAGTTTATCGGATAGCAATCAGCCCCAGCATTTT.

The V call is TRBV5-1, the J call TRBJ2-1; D possibly corresponds to TRBD2 (5 bases). Germline loops: CDR1 SGHRS, CDR2 YFSETQ. The CDR3 totals 15 residues. V lost 4 bases and J 1 base, leaving 12 bases between the germline ends. CDR3 region: CASSKTSLSYNEQFF. The CDR3 DNA reads TGCGCCAGCAGCAAAACTAGTCTTTCCTACAATGAGCAGTTCTTC.

This clonotype has a handful of counts. This chain links TRBV20-1 with TRBJ1-5, with 8 bases aligning to TRBD1. Looked up from germline, CDR1 is DFQATT and CDR2 is SNEGSKA (reference sequence). Germline trimming cut 1 base from V and 0 bases from J; bases unmatched to any gene: 11. The CDR3 is made up of 18 amino acids. The CDR3 DNA reads as TGCAGTGCTAGAGGTCATCAGGGGGCAAAGGGTAGCAATCAGCCCCAGCATTTT. Translation gives CSARGHQGAKGSNQPQHF.

The chain employs TRBV7-6 and TRBJ1-1; D ambiguous. The CDR3 loop spans 14 amino acids. V lost 0 bases to trimming and J lost 5 bases, with 10 bases between them. Germline-derived CDR1 and CDR2 are SGHVS and FNYEAQ. The CDR3 DNA sequence: TGTGCCAGCAGCTTAGCGGGAGGGAGTACTGAAGCTTTCTTT. Translation gives CASSLAGGSTEAFF.

The V and J genes are TRBV20-1 and TRBJ2-3; the match to TRBD1 covers 10 bases. The CDR3 length is 12 residues. Trimming cost V 4 bases and J 13 bases; bases outside gene matches: 8. Germline V gives CDR1 DFQATT, CDR2 SNEGSKA (reference sequence). The CDR3 here is CSAILTGGREYF. The CDR3 DNA follows: TGCAGTGCTATACTGACAGGGGGCAGGGAGTATTTT.

This clonotype was observed a few times. J is TRBJ1-1 and V is TRBV20-1; D gene uncertain. The V gene's germline CDR1 is DFQATT and CDR2 SNEGSKA (reference sequence). V was clipped by 7 bases and J by 5 bases, with 26 bases between them. The CDR3 contains 16 residues. Written as DNA, the CDR3 is TGCAGTGGATCTGGGCCGCAGTTAAGGAGATGGACTGAAGCTTTCTTT. Encoded protein: CSGSGPQLRRWTEAFF.

The rearrangement joins TRBV10-3 to TRBJ2-3; no definite D call. Germline CDR1 and CDR2: ENHRY and SYGVKD. This CDR3 region has 12 residues. The V end was cut by 10 bases, the J end by 0 bases, with 8 bases between. CDR3 DNA: TGTGCCACCAGGAACAGCACAGATACGCAGTATTTT. Residues: CATRNSTDTQYF.

The rearrangement links TRBV5-1 to TRBJ1-4, with 8 bases lining up with TRBD1. Germline assignment: CDR1 SGHRS and CDR2 YFSETQ. The length of the CDR3 is 16 residues. V shed 4 bases and J 7 bases; nucleotides not matched to a gene: 12. CDR3 in DNA: TGCGCCAGCAGCCTACTCGGACAGGGCGAAGCTGAAAAACTGTTTTTT. It translates to CASSLLGQGEAEKLFF.